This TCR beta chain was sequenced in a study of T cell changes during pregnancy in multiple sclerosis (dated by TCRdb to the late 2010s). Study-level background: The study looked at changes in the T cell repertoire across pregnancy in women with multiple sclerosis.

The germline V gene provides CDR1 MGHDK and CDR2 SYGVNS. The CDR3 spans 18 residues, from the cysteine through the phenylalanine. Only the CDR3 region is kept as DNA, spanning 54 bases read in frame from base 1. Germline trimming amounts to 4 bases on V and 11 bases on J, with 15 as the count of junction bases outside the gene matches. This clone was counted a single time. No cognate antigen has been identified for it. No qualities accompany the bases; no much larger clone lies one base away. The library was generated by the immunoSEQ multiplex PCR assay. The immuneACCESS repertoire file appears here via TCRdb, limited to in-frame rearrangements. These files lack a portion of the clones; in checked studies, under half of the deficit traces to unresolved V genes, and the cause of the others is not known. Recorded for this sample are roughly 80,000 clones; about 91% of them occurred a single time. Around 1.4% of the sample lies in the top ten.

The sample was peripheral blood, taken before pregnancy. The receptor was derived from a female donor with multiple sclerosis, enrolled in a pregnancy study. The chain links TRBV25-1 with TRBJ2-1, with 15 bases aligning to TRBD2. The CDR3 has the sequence CASSGDGPGLAGGQKQFF. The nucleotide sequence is TGTGCCAGCAGTGGAGACGGACCGGGACTAGCGGGGGGCCAGAAGCAGTTCTTC.